What follows are 3 T cell receptor delta chains derived from one specimen sequenced in a study of Vδ1+ human thymocytes. Sequences come from RNA converted to cDNA by reverse transcription. The CDR3 regions were amplified by multiplex PCR from V-gene primers to a constant-region primer. TCRdb reapplied CATT to the multiplex PCR reads. The repertoire includes tens of thousands of delta-chain clones, roughly 16% of them detected once, and 0.3% to 0.45% sits in the top ten. Antigen specificity for these receptors is unknown. Study outcomes and limitations: Thymic TRG and TRD repertoires appeared highly polyclonal.

Sequenced sample: Vdelta1+ gamma-delta thymocytes from the thymus. The subset: FACS-sorted CD3+ TCRalphabeta- TCRVdelta1+ TCRVdelta2- thymocytes. The receptors were sampled from a girl under three years old who had congenital heart surgery.

This clone was counted only a few times. The chain employs TRDV1 and TRDJ1; 8 nucleotides line up with TRDD3. The CDR3 is 15 residues long. CDR1 is TSWWSYY and CDR2 is QGS in the germline V gene. V shed 1 base, J shed 4 bases, and the junction held 5 bases outside the gene matches. In nucleotides, the CDR3 is TGTGCTCTTGGGGAACAACGGGGGATAATCGATAAACTCATCTTT. Translated, it gives CALGEQRGIIDKLIF.

This clone has a handful of counts. The J gene is TRDJ1, the V gene TRDV1; maybe TRDD2 (5 bases). Trimming took off 1 base at V and 0 bases at J, with 24 bases between the two ends. Germline V gene data show CDR1 as TSWWSYY and CDR2 as QGS. This CDR3 comprises 20 residues. CDR3 sequence (DNA): TGTGCTCTTGGGGAACGGTGGCCTTCTTCAAGGTCCCCATACACCGATAAACTCATCTTT. This encodes CALGERWPSSRSPYTDKLIF.

The chain employs TRDV2 and TRDJ1; 12 bases are a match to TRDD3. The germline CDR1 and CDR2 sequences are GEAIGNYY and EKD. This CDR3 has 16 residues. V gave up 3 bases and J gave up 11 bases; unmatched junction bases: 15. The CDR3 nucleotides are TGTGCCTGTGACGCCTTCTGTACTGGGGGATACTTTGGGCTCATCTTT. Its protein product is CACDAFCTGGYFGLIF.